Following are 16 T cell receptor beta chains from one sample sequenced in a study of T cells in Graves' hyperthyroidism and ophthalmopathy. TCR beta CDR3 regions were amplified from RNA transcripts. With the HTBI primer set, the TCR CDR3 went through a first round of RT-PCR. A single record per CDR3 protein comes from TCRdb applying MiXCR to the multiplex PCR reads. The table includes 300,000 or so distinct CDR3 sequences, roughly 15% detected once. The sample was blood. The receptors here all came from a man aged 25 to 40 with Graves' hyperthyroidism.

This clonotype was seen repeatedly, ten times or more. This chain's CDR3 is CASSASRERGYTF. CDR3 bases: TGTGCCAGCAGCGCCAGCAGGGAGCGGGGCTACACCTTC. This chain links TRBV7-2 with TRBJ1-2; the D gene is possibly TRBD1 (5 bases). Germline lookup yields CDR1 SGHTA and CDR2 FQGNSA. This CDR3 contains 13 residues. Trimming left V 5 bases short and J 8 bases short, with 15 bases between. The full variable domain, rest sourced from reference TRBV7-2 and TRBJ1-2, is GAGVSQSPSNKVTEKGKDVELRCDPISGHTALYWYRQSLGQGLEFLIYFQGNSAPDKSGLPSDRFSAERTGGSVSTLTIQRTQQEDSAVYLCASSASRERGYTFGSGTRLTVV.

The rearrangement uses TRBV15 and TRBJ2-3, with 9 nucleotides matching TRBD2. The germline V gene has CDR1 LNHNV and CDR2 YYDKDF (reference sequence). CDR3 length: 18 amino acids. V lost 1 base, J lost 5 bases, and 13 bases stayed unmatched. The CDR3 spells CATSRVLRGRAQGDTQYF. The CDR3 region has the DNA TGTGCCACCAGCAGAGTACTCCGCGGGAGGGCCCAGGGAGATACGCAGTATTTT.

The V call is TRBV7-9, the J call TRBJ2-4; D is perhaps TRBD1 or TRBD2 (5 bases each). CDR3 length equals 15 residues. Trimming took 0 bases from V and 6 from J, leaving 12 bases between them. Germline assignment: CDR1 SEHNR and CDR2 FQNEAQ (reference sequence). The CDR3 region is CASSLARLGVNIQYF. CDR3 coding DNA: TGTGCCAGCAGCTTAGCGCGATTGGGGGTAAACATTCAGTACTTC.

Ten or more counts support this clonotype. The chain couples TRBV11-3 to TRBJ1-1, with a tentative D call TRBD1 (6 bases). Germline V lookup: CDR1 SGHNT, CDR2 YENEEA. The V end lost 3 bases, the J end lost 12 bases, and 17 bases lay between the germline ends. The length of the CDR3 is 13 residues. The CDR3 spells CASSFYRDGGTFF. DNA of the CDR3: TGTGCCAGCAGCTTCTACAGGGATGGCGGGACTTTCTTT.

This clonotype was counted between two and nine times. CDR3 nucleotides: TGCGCCAGCAGCCAAGAGGCGCAGGGGGCGAAGGATGAGCAGTTCTTC. This gives the protein CASSQEAQGAKDEQFF. The chain couples TRBV4-1 to TRBJ2-1; 8 bases line up with TRBD1. This CDR3 has 16 amino acids. The junction had 9 bases not matched to a gene; V was cut back by 0 bases and J by 8 bases. In germline, CDR1 is MGHRA, CDR2 YSYEKL.

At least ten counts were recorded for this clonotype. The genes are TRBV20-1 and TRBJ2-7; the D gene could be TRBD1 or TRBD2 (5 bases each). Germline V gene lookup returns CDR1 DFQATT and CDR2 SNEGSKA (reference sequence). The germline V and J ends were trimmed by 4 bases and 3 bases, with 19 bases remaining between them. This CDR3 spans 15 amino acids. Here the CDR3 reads CSAIPFRDPVYEQYF. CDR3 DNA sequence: TGCAGTGCTATCCCCTTCCGGGACCCAGTCTACGAGCAGTACTTC.

The CDR3 is CASSQATGDRPFF. Written as DNA, the CDR3 is TGCGCCAGCAGCCAGGCGACAGGGGACCGTCCGTTCTTC. The chain uses TRBV4-1 and TRBJ2-1; 8 bases agree with TRBD1. The ends lost 3 bases at V and 15 bases at J; junction bases unmatched: 10. CDR1 is MGHRA and CDR2 is YSYEKL in the germline V gene. This CDR3 is 13 amino acids long.

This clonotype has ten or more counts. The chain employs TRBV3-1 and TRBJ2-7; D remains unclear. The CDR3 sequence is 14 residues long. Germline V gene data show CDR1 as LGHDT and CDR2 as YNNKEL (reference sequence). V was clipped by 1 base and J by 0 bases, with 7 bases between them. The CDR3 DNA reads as TGTGCCAGCAGCCAAGGGGGTACCTCCTACGAGCAGTACTTC. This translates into CASSQGGTSYEQYF.

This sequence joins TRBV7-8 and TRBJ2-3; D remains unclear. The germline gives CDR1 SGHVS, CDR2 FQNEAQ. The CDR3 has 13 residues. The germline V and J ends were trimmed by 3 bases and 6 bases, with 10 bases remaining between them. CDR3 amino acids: CASSFQTSDTQYF. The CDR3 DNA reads TGTGCCAGCAGCTTCCAGACGTCGGATACGCAGTATTTT.

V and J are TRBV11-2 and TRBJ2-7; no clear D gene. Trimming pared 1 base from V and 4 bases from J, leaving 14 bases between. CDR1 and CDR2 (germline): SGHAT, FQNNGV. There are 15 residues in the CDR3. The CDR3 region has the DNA TGTGCCAGCAGCTTAGGGGTGGGCCCAGAATACGAGCAGTACTTC. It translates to CASSLGVGPEYEQYF. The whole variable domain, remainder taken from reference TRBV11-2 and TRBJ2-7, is EAGVAQSPRYKIIEKRQSVAFWCNPISGHATLYWYQQILGQGPKLLIQFQNNGVVDDSQLPKDRFSAERLKGVDSTLKIQPAKLEDSAVYLCASSLGVGPEYEQYFGPGTRLTVT.

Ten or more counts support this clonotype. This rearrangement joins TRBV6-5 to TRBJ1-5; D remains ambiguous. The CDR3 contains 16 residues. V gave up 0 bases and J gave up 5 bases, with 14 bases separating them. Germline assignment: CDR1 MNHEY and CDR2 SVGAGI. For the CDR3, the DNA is TGTGCCAGCAGTTACTCAGCGGAGAATCGGTATCAGCCCCAGCATTTT. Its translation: CASSYSAENRYQPQHF.

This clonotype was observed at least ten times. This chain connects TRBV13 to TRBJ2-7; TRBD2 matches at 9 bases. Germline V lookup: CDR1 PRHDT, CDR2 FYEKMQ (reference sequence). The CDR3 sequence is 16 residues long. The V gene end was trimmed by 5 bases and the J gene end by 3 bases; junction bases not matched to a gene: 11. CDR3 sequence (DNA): TGTGCCAGCAGCCCAGGAGGGACTAGCCTTTTCTACGAGCAGTACTTC. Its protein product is CASSPGGTSLFYEQYF.

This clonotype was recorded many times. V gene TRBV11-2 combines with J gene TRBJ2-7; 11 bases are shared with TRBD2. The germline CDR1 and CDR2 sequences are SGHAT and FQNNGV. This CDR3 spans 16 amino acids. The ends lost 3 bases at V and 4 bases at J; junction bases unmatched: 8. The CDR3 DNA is TGTGCCAGCAGCTTGGGTACTAGCGGGAGAGGGTACGAGCAGTACTTC. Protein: CASSLGTSGRGYEQYF.

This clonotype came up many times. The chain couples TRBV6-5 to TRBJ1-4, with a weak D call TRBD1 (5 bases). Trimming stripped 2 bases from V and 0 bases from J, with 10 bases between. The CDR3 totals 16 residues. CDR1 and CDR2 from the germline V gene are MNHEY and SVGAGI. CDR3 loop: CASSYTGPATNEKLFF. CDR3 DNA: TGTGCCAGCAGTTACACAGGCCCAGCAACTAATGAAAAACTGTTTTTT.

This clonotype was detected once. CDR3: CASSSRTGGSYEQYF. The CDR3 nucleotides read TGTGCCAGCAGTTCCCGGACAGGGGGAAGCTACGAGCAGTACTTC. This chain uses TRBV28 with TRBJ2-7, with 10 positions matching TRBD1. The V and J ends lost 4 bases and 3 bases, in that order; junction bases with no gene match: 6. Germline-derived CDR1 and CDR2 are MDHEN and SYDVKM. The CDR3 runs 15 residues.

CDR3 coding DNA: TGTGCCAGCAGCTCAGGTGGGTTGTCTAGCGGGAGATACAATGAGCAGTTCTTC. Translated, it gives CASSSGGLSSGRYNEQFF. The chain carries TRBV13 and TRBJ2-1, with TRBD2 matching over 10 bases. Germline values: CDR1 PRHDT, CDR2 FYEKMQ (reference sequence). J was trimmed by 4 bases and V by 4 bases; bases with no gene match: 13. This CDR3 spans 18 amino acids.